This T cell receptor beta chain was sequenced for a study of T cell responses to AZD1222 COVID-19 vaccine. Findings and caveats of the study: Seropositive at baseline were only a handful of AZD1222 recipients. The span of vaccine-associated CD4 TCRs extended across spike, with dominance at 160-218 and 743-854. White British donors predominated, females outnumbered males, and clonal diversity was possibly underestimated. No day 14 peak samples; only post-peak repertoires were characterized.

Measured with immunoSEQ multiplex PCR; TCRdb has only the in-frame clones, and not every one. Altogether around 150,000 clones are present, roughly 89% being singletons, with the ten largest covering around 5.4%. A remark on this clone: The antigen remains undetermined.

The V gene lost 6 bases and the J gene lost 7 bases, with 6 bases spanning the gap. The CDR3 contains 9 residues. Germline assignment: CDR1 DFQATT and CDR2 SNEGSKA (reference sequence). This clonotype was obtained from an adult in good health. The sample consisted of peripheral blood, taken on day 0 of AZD1222 vaccination. The chain is built from TRBV20-1 and TRBJ1-2; D remains ambiguous. CDR3 nucleotide sequence: TGCAGTGCCCCAAGTGGCTACACCTTC. This translates into CSAPSGYTF.